These 15 T cell receptor beta chains were sequenced from one sample in a study of memory CD4+ T cells and cytomegalovirus serostatus. The sort gate was single viable CD3+CD4+CD8-CD45RO+ cells for memory CD4+ T cells. This table comes from immunoSEQ multiplex PCR, and its TCRdb copy is limited to in-frame clones, with some not included. The data hold about 42,000 clones, with roughly three quarters observed a single time. Sequencing used memory CD4+ T cells from blood. These receptors were taken from an adult in good health and CMV-seronegative.

This rearrangement joins TRBV5-1 to TRBJ2-1; TRBD1 matches 7 bases. The CDR3 runs 15 residues. The germline CDR1 and CDR2 sequences are SGHRS and YFSETQ. The trim removed 1 base at V and 7 bases at J, leaving 8 bases unmatched. The CDR3 DNA reads as TGCGCCAGCAGCTTGCGAGGGGGCTCAGGGAATGAGCAGTTCTTC. Its translation: CASSLRGGSGNEQFF.

The V call is TRBV7-8, the J call TRBJ1-5; 8 positions match TRBD1. The CDR3 loop spans 14 amino acids. V lost 5 bases and J lost 6; bases outside the gene matches: 6. Germline loops: CDR1 SGHVS, CDR2 FQNEAQ. CDR3 sequence reads: CASSPQGAGQPQHF. The CDR3 nucleotides are TGTGCCAGCAGCCCGCAGGGGGCTGGTCAGCCCCAGCATTTT.

V usage is TRBV29-1 and J usage is TRBJ1-2, with D possibly TRBD1 on 6 matching bases. From germline, CDR1 is SQVTM and CDR2 ANQGSEA. The V end lost 7 bases, the J end lost 4 bases, and 16 bases lay between the germline ends. There are 13 residues in the CDR3. The CDR3 loop reads CSGTQGRSYGYTF. The CDR3 DNA reads as TGCAGCGGCACCCAGGGGCGCTCCTATGGCTACACCTTC. The full variable domain, completed using reference TRBV29-1 and TRBJ1-2, is SAVISQKPSRDICQRGTSLTIQCQVDSQVTMMFWYRQQPGQSLTLIATANQGSEATYESGFVIDKFPISRPNLTFSTLTVSNMSPEDSSIYLCSGTQGRSYGYTFGSGTRLTVV.

The rearrangement links TRBV4-2 to TRBJ1-2, with D tentatively TRBD1 (6 bases). Trimming shortened V by 0 bases and J by 0 bases, and 14 bases separated the two germline ends. Germline V CDR1 and CDR2: LGHNA, YNFKEQ. The CDR3 contains 17 residues. The CDR3 DNA reads as TGTGCCAGCAGCCAAGAGGGGGGGCGGGGAGCTAACTATGGCTACACCTTC. This gives the protein CASSQEGGRGANYGYTF.

This chain joins TRBV4-1 and TRBJ2-1; 10 bases line up with TRBD2. V lost 4 bases, J lost 4 bases, and 7 bases stayed unmatched. CDR1 and CDR2 from the germline V gene are MGHRA and YSYEKL. CDR3 length: 16 residues. CDR3 coding DNA: TGCGCCAGCAGCCGACGAACTAGCGGGGCTTACAATGAGCAGTTCTTC. This gives the protein CASSRRTSGAYNEQFF.

This clone occurred once. This rearrangement joins TRBV7-2 to TRBJ2-2; D not resolved. Germline loops: CDR1 SGHTA, CDR2 FQGNSA. Between the trimmed V and J ends, which lost 1 base and 13 bases, there was a span of 13 bases. The CDR3 is 13 amino acids. The CDR3 DNA sequence: TGTGCCAGCAGCTTAGGGACGGCTTGGGGGCTGTTTTTT. Its protein is CASSLGTAWGLFF.

The chain combines TRBV2 with TRBJ1-5; 8 bases align to TRBD1. V lost 4 bases to trimming and J lost 6 bases; unmatched junction nucleotides: 5. The CDR3 is 14 residues long. Per the germline V gene, CDR1 is SNHLY and CDR2 is FYNNEI. CDR3 residues: CASSVTQGGQPQHF. The CDR3, as DNA: TGTGCCAGCAGTGTAACACAGGGGGGTCAGCCCCAGCATTTT.

V usage is TRBV7-3 and J usage is TRBJ2-7, with 7 bases fitting TRBD2. Germline CDR1 and CDR2: SGHTA and FQGTGA. The CDR3 totals 15 residues. The V gene end was trimmed by 5 bases and the J gene end by 4 bases; junction bases not matched to a gene: 11. CDR3 nucleotide sequence: TGTGCCAGCAGCCTGGGGGGGGGTCCCCTTTACGAGCAGTACTTC. This encodes CASSLGGGPLYEQYF.

This clone has a single count. The chain carries TRBV9 and TRBJ2-5; perhaps TRBD2 as D (6 bases). Trimming cost V 2 bases and J 4 bases, with 12 bases left between them. The CDR3 covers 14 residues. CDR1 and CDR2 from the germline V gene are SGDLS and YYNGEE. This CDR3 reads CASSVPGLGETQYF. CDR3 bases: TGTGCCAGCAGCGTCCCGGGACTGGGAGAGACCCAGTACTTC.

This clone was detected only once. The chain combines TRBV6-5 with TRBJ2-3, with D possibly matching TRBD2 (6 bases). There are 12 residues in the CDR3. Germline V CDR1 and CDR2: MNHEY, SVGAGI. The V end was cut by 6 bases, the J end by 8 bases, with 12 bases between. This CDR3 is CASREPGGTQYF. The CDR3 DNA is TGTGCCAGCAGGGAACCCGGGGGTACGCAGTATTTT.

This chain joins TRBV7-2 and TRBJ2-2; tentative D call: TRBD2 (6 bases). V was trimmed by 4 bases and J by 3 bases, leaving 15 bases between them. Per the germline V gene, CDR1 is SGHTA and CDR2 is FQGNSA. The CDR3 length is 16 residues. The CDR3 protein is CASSSTGGAYTGELFF. Here the CDR3 DNA reads TGTGCCAGCAGCTCCACAGGCGGGGCCTACACCGGGGAGCTGTTTTTT.

The chain has TRBV7-9 and TRBJ1-5; D ambiguous. The germline CDR1 and CDR2 sequences are SEHNR and FQNEAQ (reference sequence). The CDR3 loop spans 14 amino acids. The V gene lost 5 bases and the J gene lost 0 bases, with 8 bases spanning the gap. The chain's CDR3 is CASSLEGSNQPQHF. CDR3 nucleotide sequence: TGTGCCAGCAGCCTAGAGGGTAGCAATCAGCCCCAGCATTTT.

In its sample, this clone was seen a few times. This sequence joins TRBV7-3 and TRBJ1-3; D is unclear. Germline assignment: CDR1 SGHTA and CDR2 FQGTGA. The CDR3 spans 14 residues. Trimming removed 2 bases from V and 0 bases from J, with 5 bases in between. The CDR3 is CASSLQPSGNTIYF. The DNA for the CDR3 is TGTGCCAGCAGCTTACAGCCCTCTGGAAACACCATATATTTT.

This chain connects TRBV9 to TRBJ1-3; TRBD1 might be the D (5 bases). V lost 0 bases and J 8 bases, leaving 12 bases between the germline ends. The CDR3 runs to 14 residues. CDR1 SGDLS and CDR2 YYNGEE come from the germline V gene. The CDR3 loop is CASSVAHGGHTIYF. The CDR3 bases are TGTGCCAGCAGCGTAGCTCACGGGGGTCACACCATATATTTT.

Points on this clone: In this CDR3 the conserved last residue, phenylalanine or tryptophan, is missing, so a read error is likely. The DNA is left out, because the CDR3 cannot be placed on it with certainty; the CDR3 is given as TCRdb lists it. The CDR3 loop reads CASSRDRVGK. The chain links TRBV5-7 to TRBJ1-1; TRBD1 is the table's D call and was not checked against the DNA. TRBV5-7 is placed among ORFs of uncertain function. Both ends counted, the CDR3 spans 10 residues.